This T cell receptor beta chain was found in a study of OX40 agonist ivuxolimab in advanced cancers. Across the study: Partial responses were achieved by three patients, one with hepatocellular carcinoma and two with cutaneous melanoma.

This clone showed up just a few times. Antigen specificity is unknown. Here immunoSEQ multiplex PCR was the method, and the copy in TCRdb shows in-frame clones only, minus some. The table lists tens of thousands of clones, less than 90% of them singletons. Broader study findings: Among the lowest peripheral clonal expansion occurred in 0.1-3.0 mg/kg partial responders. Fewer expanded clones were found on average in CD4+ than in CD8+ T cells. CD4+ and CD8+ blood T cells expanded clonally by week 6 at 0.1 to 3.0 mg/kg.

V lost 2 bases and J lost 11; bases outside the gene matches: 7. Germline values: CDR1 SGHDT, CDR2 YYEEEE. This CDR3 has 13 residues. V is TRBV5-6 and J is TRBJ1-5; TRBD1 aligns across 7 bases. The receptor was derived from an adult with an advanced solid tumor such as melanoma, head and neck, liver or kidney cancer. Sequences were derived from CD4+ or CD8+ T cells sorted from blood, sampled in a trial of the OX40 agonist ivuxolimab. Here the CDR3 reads CASSLASGGTQHF. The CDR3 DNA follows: TGTGCCAGCAGCTTAGCCTCAGGGGGAACCCAGCATTTT.